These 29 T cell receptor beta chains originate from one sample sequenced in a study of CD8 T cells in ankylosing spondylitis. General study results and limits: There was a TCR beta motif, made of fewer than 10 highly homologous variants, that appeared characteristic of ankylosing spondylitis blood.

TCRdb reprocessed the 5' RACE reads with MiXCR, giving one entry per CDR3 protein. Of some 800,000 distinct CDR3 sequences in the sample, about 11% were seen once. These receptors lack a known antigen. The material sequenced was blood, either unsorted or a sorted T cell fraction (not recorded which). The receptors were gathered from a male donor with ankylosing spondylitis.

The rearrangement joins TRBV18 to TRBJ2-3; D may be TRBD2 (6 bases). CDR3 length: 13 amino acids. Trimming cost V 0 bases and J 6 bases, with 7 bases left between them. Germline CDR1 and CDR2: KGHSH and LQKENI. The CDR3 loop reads CASSPPEGDTQYF. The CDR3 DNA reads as TGTGCCAGCTCACCACCGGAGGGGGATACGCAGTATTTT.

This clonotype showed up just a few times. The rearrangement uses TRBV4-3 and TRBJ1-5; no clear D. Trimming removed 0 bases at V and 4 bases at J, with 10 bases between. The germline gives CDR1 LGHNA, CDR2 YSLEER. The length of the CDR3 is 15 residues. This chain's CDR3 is CASSQDWAENQPQHF. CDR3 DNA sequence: TGCGCCAGCAGCCAAGATTGGGCGGAGAATCAGCCCCAGCATTTT.

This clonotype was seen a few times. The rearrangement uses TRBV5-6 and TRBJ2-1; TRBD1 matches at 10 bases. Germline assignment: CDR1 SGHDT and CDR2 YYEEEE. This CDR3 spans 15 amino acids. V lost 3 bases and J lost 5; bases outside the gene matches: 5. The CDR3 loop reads CASSSTGGWNNEQFF. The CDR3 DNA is TGTGCCAGCAGCTCGACAGGGGGCTGGAACAATGAGCAGTTCTTC.

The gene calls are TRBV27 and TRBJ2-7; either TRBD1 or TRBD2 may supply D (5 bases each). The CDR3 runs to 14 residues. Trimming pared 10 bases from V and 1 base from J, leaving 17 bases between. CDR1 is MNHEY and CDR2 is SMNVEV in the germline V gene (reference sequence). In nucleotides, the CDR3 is TGTGCCAATCCTACCGGGACGTCTTCCTACGAGCAGTACTTC. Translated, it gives CANPTGTSSYEQYF.

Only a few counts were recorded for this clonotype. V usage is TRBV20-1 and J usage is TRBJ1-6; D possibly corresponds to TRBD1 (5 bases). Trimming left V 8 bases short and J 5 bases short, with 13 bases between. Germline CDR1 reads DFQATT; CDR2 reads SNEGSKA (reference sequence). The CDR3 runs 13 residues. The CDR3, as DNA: TGCAGTCCACAAGGGGTAAATAATTCACCCCTCCACTTT. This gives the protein CSPQGVNNSPLHF.

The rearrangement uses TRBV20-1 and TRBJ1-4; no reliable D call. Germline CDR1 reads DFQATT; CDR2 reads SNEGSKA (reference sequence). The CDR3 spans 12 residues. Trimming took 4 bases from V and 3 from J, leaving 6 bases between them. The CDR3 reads CSAKTSNEKLFF. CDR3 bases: TGCAGTGCTAAGACGTCTAATGAAAAACTGTTTTTT.

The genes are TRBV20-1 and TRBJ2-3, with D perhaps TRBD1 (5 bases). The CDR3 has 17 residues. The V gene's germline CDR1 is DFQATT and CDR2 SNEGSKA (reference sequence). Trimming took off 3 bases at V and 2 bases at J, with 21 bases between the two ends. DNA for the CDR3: TGCAGTGCTAGCGGCCAGGCCCTGGACACACCCACAGATACGCAGTATTTT. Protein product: CSASGQALDTPTDTQYF.

The CDR3 DNA sequence: TGTGCCAGCTACCTCCTATCGGGAAACACCATATATTTT. It encodes CASYLLSGNTIYF. The chain combines TRBV5-6 with TRBJ1-3; the D is unclear. The CDR3 runs 13 residues. The germline CDR1 and CDR2 sequences are SGHDT and YYEEEE. Between the trimmed V and J ends, which lost 7 bases and 4 bases, there was a span of 12 bases.

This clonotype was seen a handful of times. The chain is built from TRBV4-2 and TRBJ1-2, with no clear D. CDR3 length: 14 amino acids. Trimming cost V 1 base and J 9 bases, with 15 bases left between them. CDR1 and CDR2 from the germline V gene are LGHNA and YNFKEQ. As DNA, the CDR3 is TGTGCCAGCAGCCAAGCCGCAATGGTTAGCAGCTACACCTTC. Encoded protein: CASSQAAMVSSYTF.

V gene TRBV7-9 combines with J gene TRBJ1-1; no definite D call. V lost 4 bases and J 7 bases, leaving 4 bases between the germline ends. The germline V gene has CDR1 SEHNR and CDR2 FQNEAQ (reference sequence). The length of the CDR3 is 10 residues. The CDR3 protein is CASSWIEAFF. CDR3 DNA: TGTGCCAGCAGCTGGATTGAAGCTTTCTTT.

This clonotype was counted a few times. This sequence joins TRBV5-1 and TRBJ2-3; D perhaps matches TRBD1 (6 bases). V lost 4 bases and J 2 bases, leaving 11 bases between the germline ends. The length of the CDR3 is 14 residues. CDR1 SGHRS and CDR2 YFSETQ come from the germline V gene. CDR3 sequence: CASSNGQLTDTQYF. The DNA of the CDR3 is TGCGCCAGCAGCAACGGACAGCTCACAGATACGCAGTATTTT.

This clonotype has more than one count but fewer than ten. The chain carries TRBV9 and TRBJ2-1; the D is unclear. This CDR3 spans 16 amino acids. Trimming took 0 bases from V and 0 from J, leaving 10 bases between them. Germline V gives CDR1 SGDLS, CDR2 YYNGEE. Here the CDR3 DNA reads TGTGCCAGCAGCGTAGATGACCGAAACTCCTACAATGAGCAGTTCTTC. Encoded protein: CASSVDDRNSYNEQFF.

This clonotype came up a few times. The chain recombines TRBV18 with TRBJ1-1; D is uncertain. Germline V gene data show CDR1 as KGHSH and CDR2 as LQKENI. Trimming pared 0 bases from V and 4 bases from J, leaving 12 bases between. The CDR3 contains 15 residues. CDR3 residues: CASSPPSLGGTEAFF. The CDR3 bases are TGTGCCAGCTCACCACCGTCCCTTGGTGGCACTGAAGCTTTCTTT.

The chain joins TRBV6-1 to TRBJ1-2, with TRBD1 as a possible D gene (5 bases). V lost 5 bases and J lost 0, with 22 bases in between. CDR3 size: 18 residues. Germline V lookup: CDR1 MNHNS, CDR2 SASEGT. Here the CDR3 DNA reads TGTGCCAGCAGTACCCCTAAGGGAAGGGGATTAGCTAACTATGGCTACACCTTC. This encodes CASSTPKGRGLANYGYTF.

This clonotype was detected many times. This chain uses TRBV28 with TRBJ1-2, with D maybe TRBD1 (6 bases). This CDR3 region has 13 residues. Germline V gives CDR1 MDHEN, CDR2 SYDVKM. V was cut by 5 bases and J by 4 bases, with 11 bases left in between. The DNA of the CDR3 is TGTGCCAGCAGTCCCCAGACAGGCTATGGCTACACCTTC. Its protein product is CASSPQTGYGYTF.

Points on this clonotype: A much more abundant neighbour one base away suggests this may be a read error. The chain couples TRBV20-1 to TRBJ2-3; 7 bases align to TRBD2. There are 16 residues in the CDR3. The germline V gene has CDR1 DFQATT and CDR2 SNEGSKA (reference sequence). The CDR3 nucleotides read TGCTGTGCTAGAGCCCTTCTTCGGGGGGAGACAGATACGCAGTATTTT. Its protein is CCARALLRGETDTQYF.

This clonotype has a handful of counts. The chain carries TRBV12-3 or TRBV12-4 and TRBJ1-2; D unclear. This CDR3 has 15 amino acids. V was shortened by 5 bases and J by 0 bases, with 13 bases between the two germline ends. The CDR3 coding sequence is TGTGCCAGCAGTCCTTTCGGCCCCTCTAACTATGGCTACACCTTC. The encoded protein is CASSPFGPSNYGYTF.

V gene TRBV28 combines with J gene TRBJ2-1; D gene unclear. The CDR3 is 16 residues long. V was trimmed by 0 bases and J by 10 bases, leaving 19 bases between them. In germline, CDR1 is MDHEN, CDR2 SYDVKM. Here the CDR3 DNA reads TGTGCCAGCAGTTTATGGGACCCTAAGGTACAATGGGAGCAGTTCTTC. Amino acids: CASSLWDPKVQWEQFF. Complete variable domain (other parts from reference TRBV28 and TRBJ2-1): DVKVTQSSRYLVKRTGEKVFLECVQDMDHENMFWYRQDPGLGLRLIYFSYDVKMKEKGDIPEGYSVSREKKERFSLILESASTNQTSMYLCASSLWDPKVQWEQFFGPGTRLTVL.

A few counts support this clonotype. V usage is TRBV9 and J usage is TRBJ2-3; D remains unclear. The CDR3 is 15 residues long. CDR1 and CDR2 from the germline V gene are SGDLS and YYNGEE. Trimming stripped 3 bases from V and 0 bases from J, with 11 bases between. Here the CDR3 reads CASSALPTSTDTQYF. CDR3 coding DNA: TGTGCCAGCAGCGCTCTACCTACTAGCACAGATACGCAGTATTTT.

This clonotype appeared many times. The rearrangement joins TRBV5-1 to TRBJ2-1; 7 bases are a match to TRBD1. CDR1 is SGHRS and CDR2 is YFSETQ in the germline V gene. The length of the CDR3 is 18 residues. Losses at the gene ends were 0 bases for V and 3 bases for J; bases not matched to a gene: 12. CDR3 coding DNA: TGCGCCAGCAGCTTGGCCAGGGACAGTTTTTTTCACTACAATGAGCAGTTCTTC. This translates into CASSLARDSFFHYNEQFF.

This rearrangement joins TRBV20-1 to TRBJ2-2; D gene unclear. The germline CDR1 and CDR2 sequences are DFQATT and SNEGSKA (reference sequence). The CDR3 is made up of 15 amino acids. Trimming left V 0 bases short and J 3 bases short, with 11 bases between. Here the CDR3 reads CSARDALKYTGELFF. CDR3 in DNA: TGCAGTGCTAGAGATGCCCTGAAGTACACCGGGGAGCTGTTTTTT.

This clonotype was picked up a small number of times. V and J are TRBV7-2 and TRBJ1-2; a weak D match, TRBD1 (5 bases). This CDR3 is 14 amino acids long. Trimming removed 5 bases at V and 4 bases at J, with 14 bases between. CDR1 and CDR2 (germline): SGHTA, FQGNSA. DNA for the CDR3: TGTGCCAGCAGCCCCTACGGGGGACTCTATGGCTACACCTTC. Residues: CASSPYGGLYGYTF.

CDR3 loop: CASSNRGGENEKLFF. The CDR3 DNA is TGTGCCAGCAGCAACCGGGGGGGAGAGAATGAAAAACTGTTTTTT. The chain carries TRBV7-9 and TRBJ1-4; a possible D gene is TRBD1 (5 bases). V lost 5 bases to trimming and J lost 5 bases, with 15 bases between them. The CDR3 consists of 15 residues. CDR1 is SEHNR, CDR2 FQNEAQ, per germline (reference sequence).

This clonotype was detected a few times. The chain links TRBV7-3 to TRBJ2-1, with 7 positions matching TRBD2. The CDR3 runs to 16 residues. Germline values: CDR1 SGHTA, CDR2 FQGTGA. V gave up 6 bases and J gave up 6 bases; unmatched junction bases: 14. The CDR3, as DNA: TGTGCCAGCAGTTTCGCCGGGACTACCTTCTCCAATGAGCAGTTCTTC. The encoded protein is CASSFAGTTFSNEQFF.

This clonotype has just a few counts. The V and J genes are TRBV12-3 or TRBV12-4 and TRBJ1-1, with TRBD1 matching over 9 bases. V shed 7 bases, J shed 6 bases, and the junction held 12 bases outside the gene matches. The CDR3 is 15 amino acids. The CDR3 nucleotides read TGTGCCAGCACCTTATCCGGGACAGGGAATCCTGAAGCTTTCTTT. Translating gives CASTLSGTGNPEAFF.

The CDR3 loop reads CASSQVGRANTEAFF. The CDR3 nucleotides are TGCGCCAGCAGCCAAGTGGGACGGGCGAACACTGAAGCTTTCTTT. The chain couples TRBV4-3 to TRBJ1-1; perhaps TRBD1 as D (5 bases). V gave up 1 base and J gave up 1 base, with 10 bases separating them. Germline values: CDR1 LGHNA, CDR2 YSLEER. This CDR3 region has 15 residues.

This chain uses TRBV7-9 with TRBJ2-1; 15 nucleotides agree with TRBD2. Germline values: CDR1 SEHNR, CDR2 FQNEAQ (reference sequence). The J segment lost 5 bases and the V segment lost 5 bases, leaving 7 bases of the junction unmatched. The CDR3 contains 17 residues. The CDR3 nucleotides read TGTGCCAGCAGCCCTGTTTGGACTAGCGGGAGGGACAATGAGCAGTTCTTC. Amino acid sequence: CASSPVWTSGRDNEQFF.

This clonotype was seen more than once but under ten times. The DNA of the CDR3 is TGTGCCAGCACTACCAGCAATCAGCCCCAGCATTTT. This sequence encodes CASTTSNQPQHF. The rearrangement links TRBV6-2 or TRBV6-3 to TRBJ1-5; D remains unclear. The CDR3 sequence is 12 residues long. Trimming took 7 bases from V and 1 from J, leaving 5 bases between them. Germline V gene lookup returns CDR1 MNHEY and CDR2 SVGEGT.

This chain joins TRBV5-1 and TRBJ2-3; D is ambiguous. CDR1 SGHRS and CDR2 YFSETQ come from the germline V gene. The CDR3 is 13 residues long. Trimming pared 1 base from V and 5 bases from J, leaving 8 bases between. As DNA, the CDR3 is TGCGCCAGCAGCTTGTTGATGGAAGATACGCAGTATTTT. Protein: CASSLLMEDTQYF.